This TCR beta chain was found in a study of CD8 T cell repertoires and HIV-1 epitope variants. Study-level background: Each of Twenty-five Gag and Nef epitope peptides stimulated a separate culture. Controls included no peptide, Ebola AY9 epitope, and a CMV, EBV, flu pool.

Note on this clone: Its antigen is unknown.

The assay was immunoSEQ multiplex PCR, and TCRdb's table has in-frame clones only and misses some. This table holds some 5,000 clones, 50% to 70% found once. V was pared by 2 bases and J by 5 bases, with 9 bases between. Per the germline V gene, CDR1 is WNHNN and CDR2 is SYGVQD (reference sequence). CDR3 length: 14 amino acids. Overall study results and limits: Of some ten antigen-specific beta clonotypes, six or seven appeared to cross-react with escape variants.

The specimen was cultured CD8+ T cells derived from PBMCs. The rearrangement uses TRBV10-1 and TRBJ2-2, with D uncertain. The receptor was derived from a male donor with HIV. The CDR3 nucleotides read TGCGCCAGCAGTGAGGGTCGAGAGACCGGGGAGCTGTTTTTT. Translation gives CASSEGRETGELFF.